Given below is one TCR beta chain in context. The CDR3 consists of 16 residues. The V gene end was trimmed by 1 base and the J gene end by 6 bases; junction bases not matched to a gene: 8. Germline CDR1 LGHNA, CDR2 YSLEER. The entry originates in a study of blood T cell repertoires in COVID-19. For the study at large: The United States, Italy and Spain supplied acute and convalescent COVID-19 samples. PBMCs, B-cell-depleted T cells, or T cells provided the cDNA or gDNA that made up the material.

Original processing notes: By means of reference gene primer amplification, nucleated cell counts were estimated. This table comes from immunoSEQ multiplex PCR, and its TCRdb copy is limited to in-frame clones, with some not included. V and J calls and clone size are as listed in that table; D and trimming were resolved from the DNA. Altogether 40,000 to 55,000 clones are present, roughly 90% being singletons, with the ten largest covering around 15%. The sequencing input was peripheral blood. The rearrangement uses TRBV4-3 and TRBJ2-1, with 8 positions matching TRBD1. The receptor was derived from a human donor in a cohort sampled during active COVID-19. The CDR3 coding sequence is TGCGCCAGCAGCCAAGGTGTTCGGACAGGGATCAATGAGCAGTTCTTC. Encoded protein: CASSQGVRTGINEQFF.